This T cell receptor (beta chain) is from a study of blood T cell repertoires in COVID-19. At the level of the study: Spain, Italy and the United States supplied samples that represented acute and convalescent COVID-19.

Libraries were prepared by immunoSEQ multiplex PCR; TCRdb keeps only in-frame clonotypes and omits some of them. The table shows approximately 120,000 clones, with roughly 85% occurring only once. The CDR3 consists of 13 residues. The germline V gene has CDR1 LNHDA and CDR2 SQIVND (reference sequence). Trimming removed 5 bases from V and 6 bases from J, with 14 bases in between. This TCR was recovered from a woman aged 60-70 years with acute or convalescent COVID-19. The chain combines TRBV19 with TRBJ2-7; a possible D gene is TRBD2 (5 bases). The sample comprised peripheral blood. DNA for the CDR3: TGTGCCAGTAGTCCCCAGGCGGGTCGCGAGCAGTACTTC. It codes for CASSPQAGREQYF.